This T cell receptor beta chain came from a study of cytomegalovirus exposure and HLA in healthy donors. Study at large: The study placed approximately 78% of its 398 genotyped donors in the Caucasian-associated ancestry cluster.

On this clone: Its antigen is unknown.

Per the germline V gene, CDR1 is MDHEN and CDR2 is SYDVKM. There are 16 residues in the CDR3. V gave up 8 bases and J gave up 4 bases; unmatched junction bases: 10. PCR primers comprised 60 Vbeta and 13 Jbeta primers. Only in-frame clones appear in the TCRdb table, and some are missing; sequencing was by immunoSEQ multiplex PCR. The sample lists 130,000 or so clones, about two thirds occurring once. Study-wide results and caveats: Listed as cytomegalovirus-associated were 170 or so TCR beta chains. CMV serostatus alone was available as immune exposure information. Within an earlier analysis, most TCR beta V segments proved productive either about 87% or about 30% of the time.

This receptor was taken from a woman in her thirties or forties in good health and CMV-seronegative. The V and J genes are TRBV28 and TRBJ2-7; 14 bases are a match to TRBD2. Specimen: PBMCs. The CDR3 DNA follows: TGTGCCAGCTTAGGGACTAGCGGGGGCACCATTTACGAGCAGTACTTC. This translates into CASLGTSGGTIYEQYF.